The 30 T cell receptor beta chains presented below share a single source sample, sequenced in a study of a mutant IDH1 vaccine in newly diagnosed glioma. The assay was immunoSEQ multiplex PCR, and TCRdb's table has in-frame clones only and misses some. Seen here are 55,000 to 70,000 clones, 79% observed once, and the top ten hold 8.2%. Time point defined: baseline, week 1 (first vaccination visit). Noted treatment: pre-vaccination baseline after standard-of-care therapy. The sequencing here drew on PBMCs, taken from a glioma patient treated with radiotherapy, temozolomide or both. The receptors derive from a man aged 50 to 60 with glioma.

V and J are TRBV7-6 and TRBJ1-5, with TRBD1 as a possible D gene (5 bases). CDR3 size: 18 residues. Looked up from germline, CDR1 is SGHVS and CDR2 is FNYEAQ. V lost 7 bases to trimming and J lost 1 base, with 23 bases between them. As DNA, the CDR3 is TGTGCCAGCACCGAAAAAGGGGCCTCAGGTACAAGCAATCAGCCCCAGCATTTT. The encoded protein is CASTEKGASGTSNQPQHF.

This chain links TRBV5-4 with TRBJ1-5; D might be TRBD1 (5 bases). The germline V gene encodes CDR1 SGHNT and CDR2 YYREEE (reference sequence). The CDR3 length is 14 residues. The ends were cut back, 0 bases at V and 6 bases at J, with 10 bases in the middle. This CDR3 is CASSLGGFGQPQHF. Here the CDR3 DNA reads TGTGCCAGCAGCTTGGGGGGGTTTGGTCAGCCCCAGCATTTT.

This chain joins TRBV4-2 and TRBJ1-5; perhaps TRBD1 as D (6 bases). This CDR3 region has 15 residues. Trimming pared 3 bases from V and 3 bases from J, leaving 12 bases between. CDR1 and CDR2 (germline): LGHNA, YNFKEQ. The CDR3 here is CASSQGGQINQPQHF. As DNA, the CDR3 is TGTGCCAGCAGCCAGGGGGGGCAGATCAATCAGCCCCAGCATTTT.

The V call is TRBV19, the J call TRBJ1-1; no clear D gene. CDR1 LNHDA and CDR2 SQIVND come from the germline V gene (reference sequence). The CDR3 is 14 amino acids. The germline V and J ends were trimmed by 2 bases and 0 bases, with 7 bases remaining between them. CDR3 nucleotides: TGTGCCAGTAGTATATGGAGCCTGAACACTGAAGCTTTCTTT. Residues: CASSIWSLNTEAFF.

V and J are TRBV19 and TRBJ1-5; D possibly corresponds to TRBD1 (5 bases). The germline V and J ends were trimmed by 7 bases and 1 base, with 17 bases remaining between them. Germline-derived CDR1 and CDR2 are LNHDA and SQIVND (reference sequence). This CDR3 has 16 amino acids. The CDR3 reads CASTLRGLLSNQPQHF. Written as DNA, the CDR3 is TGTGCCAGTACCCTGAGGGGACTCTTGAGCAATCAGCCCCAGCATTTT.

The chain has TRBV27 and TRBJ2-7; no firm D call. Trimming shortened V by 0 bases and J by 2 bases, and 14 bases separated the two germline ends. The CDR3 spans 16 residues. Per germline, CDR1 MNHEY and CDR2 SMNVEV (reference sequence). The CDR3 DNA follows: TGTGCCAGCAGTTTATCGGGCTCCATGGGCGCCTACGAGCAGTACTTC. Its translation is CASSLSGSMGAYEQYF.

V gene TRBV30 combines with J gene TRBJ2-1, with D possibly being TRBD2 (5 bases). The CDR3 spans 17 residues. Germline assignment: CDR1 GTSNPN and CDR2 SVGIG (reference sequence). The V end lost 3 bases, the J end lost 8 bases, and 26 bases lay between the germline ends. The CDR3 reads CAWSPSPRAGLTDEQFF. Written as DNA, the CDR3 is TGTGCCTGGAGCCCGTCCCCGCGGGCGGGCCTAACGGATGAGCAGTTCTTC.

This chain connects TRBV28 to TRBJ1-5, with a possible D match to TRBD1 (6 bases). Germline loops: CDR1 MDHEN, CDR2 SYDVKM. This CDR3 spans 14 amino acids. Trimming removed 6 bases from V and 1 base from J, with 10 bases in between. CDR3 protein: CASRAGGSNQPQHF. The CDR3 bases are TGTGCCAGCAGGGCCGGGGGCAGCAATCAGCCCCAGCATTTT.

The chain combines TRBV19 with TRBJ1-2; D not certain. The CDR3 contains 16 residues. Per the germline V gene, CDR1 is LNHDA and CDR2 is SQIVND (reference sequence). The V gene lost 7 bases and the J gene lost 1 base, with 19 bases spanning the gap. In DNA form, the CDR3 reads TGTGCCAGTACCCCCCGCGCGGCCTCTCTTAACTATGGCTACACCTTC. It codes for CASTPRAASLNYGYTF.

This clone was detected a few times. The V gene is TRBV9, the J gene TRBJ2-1; maybe TRBD1 (5 bases). V dropped 3 bases and J dropped 4 bases, with 5 bases sitting between them. From germline, CDR1 is SGDLS and CDR2 YYNGEE. The CDR3 extends over 12 amino acids. CDR3 in amino acids: CASSEGYNEQFF. The CDR3 nucleotides read TGTGCCAGCAGCGAGGGGTACAATGAGCAGTTCTTC.

This clone has only one observation. V usage is TRBV4-1 and J usage is TRBJ2-2, with 7 bases that match TRBD1. V was pared by 1 base and J by 5 bases, with 7 bases of the junction left unmatched. Germline V CDR1 and CDR2: MGHRA, YSYEKL. The CDR3 is made up of 16 amino acids. The CDR3 sequence is CASSQGWGQWTGELFF. DNA for the CDR3: TGCGCCAGCAGCCAAGGGTGGGGACAGTGGACCGGGGAGCTGTTTTTT.

The chain has TRBV2 and TRBJ1-6; 8 nucleotides agree with TRBD1. In germline, CDR1 is SNHLY, CDR2 FYNNEI. This CDR3 region has 12 residues. J gave up 11 bases and V 6 bases, and 3 bases lay outside the gene matches. The CDR3 DNA follows: TGTGCCAGCAGCGACAGGGGTACACCCCTCCACTTT. As protein: CASSDRGTPLHF.

The V call is TRBV5-6, the J call TRBJ1-4; D not certain. There are 14 residues in the CDR3. CDR1 SGHDT and CDR2 YYEEEE come from the germline V gene. V dropped 2 bases and J dropped 4 bases, with 9 bases sitting between them. The CDR3 reads CASSLRTYNEKLFF. DNA of the CDR3: TGTGCCAGCAGCTTAAGGACGTATAATGAAAAACTGTTTTTT.

The rearrangement links TRBV7-2 to TRBJ2-7, with D possibly being TRBD2 (5 bases). Looked up from germline, CDR1 is SGHTA and CDR2 is FQGNSA. The CDR3 length is 13 residues. The V end lost 3 bases, the J end lost 1 base, and 7 bases lay between the germline ends. CDR3 loop: CASSLEVSYEQYF. DNA for the CDR3: TGTGCCAGCAGCTTGGAGGTTTCCTACGAGCAGTACTTC.

This chain connects TRBV6-5 to TRBJ2-3; TRBD2 agrees at 9 bases. J lost 4 bases, V lost 4 bases, and 9 bases had no gene match. The germline V gene has CDR1 MNHEY and CDR2 SVGAGI. The CDR3 length is 16 residues. CDR3 coding DNA: TGTGCCAGCAGTTCCTTTGGCGGGGGGGCGTCAGATACGCAGTATTTT. This sequence encodes CASSSFGGGASDTQYF.

This rearrangement joins TRBV5-6 to TRBJ2-3; 10 bases are shared with TRBD2. CDR1 SGHDT and CDR2 YYEEEE come from the germline V gene. J gave up 5 bases and V 5 bases, and 11 bases lay outside the gene matches. The CDR3 is 16 residues long. The CDR3 reads CASSPLSGGAIDTQYF. The CDR3 coding sequence is TGTGCCAGCAGTCCGCTAAGCGGGGGGGCCATAGATACGCAGTATTTT.

This sequence joins TRBV9 and TRBJ2-7, with D unresolved. Between the trimmed V and J ends, which lost 4 bases and 3 bases, there was a span of 17 bases. The CDR3 is 15 residues long. Germline V gives CDR1 SGDLS, CDR2 YYNGEE. The CDR3 DNA reads as TGTGCCAGCAGCCCAGACTTGGGGTCATACTACGAGCAGTACTTC. Amino acids: CASSPDLGSYYEQYF.

Here the CDR3 reads CASSVVGQRNTEAFF. In DNA form, the CDR3 reads TGTGCCAGCAGCGTAGTTGGACAGAGGAACACTGAAGCTTTCTTT. V usage is TRBV9 and J usage is TRBJ1-1; weak D call: TRBD1 (6 bases). The V gene's germline CDR1 is SGDLS and CDR2 YYNGEE. The CDR3 is 15 amino acids. The germline V and J ends were trimmed by 0 bases and 1 base, with 10 bases remaining between them.

About this clone: The junction shows a germline mismatch at one end, possibly a read error. V and J are TRBV7-7 and TRBJ2-3; 15 nucleotides align to TRBD2. The CDR3 consists of 17 residues. The V gene's germline CDR1 is SSHAT and CDR2 FNYEAQ (reference sequence). The CDR3 protein is CASSPGLAGGTTDTQYF. For the CDR3, the DNA is TGTGCTAGCAGCCCGGGACTAGCGGGGGGAACTACAGATACGCAGTATTTT.

The chain combines TRBV5-1 with TRBJ1-4; 7 nucleotides align to TRBD1. Germline CDR1 is SGHRS and CDR2 is YFSETQ. The J segment lost 8 bases and the V segment lost 4 bases, leaving 2 bases of the junction unmatched. The CDR3 spans 12 residues. In DNA, the CDR3 is TGCGCCAGCAGCCAGACAGGGGAAAAACTGTTTTTT. Residues: CASSQTGEKLFF.

In this sample, this clone turned up once. The genes are TRBV30 and TRBJ1-5; D might be TRBD1 (6 bases). CDR1 is GTSNPN, CDR2 SVGIG, per germline (reference sequence). The ends were cut back, 5 bases at V and 7 bases at J, with 15 bases in the middle. CDR3 size: 13 residues. The CDR3 protein is CAWGGALGQPQHF. The CDR3 DNA is TGTGCCTGGGGGGGCGCGCTAGGGCAGCCCCAGCATTTT. The full variable domain, with the rest looked up from reference TRBV30 and TRBJ1-5, is SQTIHQWPATLVQPVGSPLSLECTVEGTSNPNLYWYRQAAGRGLQLLFYSVGIGQISSEVPQNLSASRPQDRQFILSSKKLLLSDSGFYLCAWGGALGQPQHFGDGTRLSIL.

The rearrangement joins TRBV9 to TRBJ2-3, with no clear D. The CDR3 is 12 residues long. The V end was cut by 0 bases, the J end by 5 bases, with 4 bases between. In germline, CDR1 is SGDLS, CDR2 YYNGEE. CDR3 sequence: CASSVEVDTQYF. The CDR3 DNA is TGTGCCAGCAGCGTAGAGGTAGATACGCAGTATTTT.

This clone was counted once. The identical CDR3 is also encoded by other nucleotide sequences in the sample. The chain has TRBV12-5 and TRBJ2-3, with D hard to call. V gave up 3 bases and J gave up 2 bases, with 6 bases separating them. The CDR3 covers 13 residues. Germline CDR1 and CDR2: LGHNT and FRNRAP. CDR3 nucleotides: TGTGCTAGTGGTTTCGGAGACACAGATACGCAGTATTTT. As protein: CASGFGDTDTQYF. The full variable domain, completed using reference TRBV12-5 and TRBJ2-3, is DARVTQTPRHKVTEMGQEVTMRCQPILGHNTVFWYRQTMMQGLELLAYFRNRAPLDDSGMPKDRFSAEMPDATLATLKIQPSEPRDSAVYFCASGFGDTDTQYFGPGTRLTVL.

This chain connects TRBV5-1 to TRBJ2-2; 8 bases align to TRBD1. The CDR3 spans 16 residues. The junction had 7 bases not matched to a gene; V was cut back by 5 bases and J by 1 base. Germline V gene data show CDR1 as SGHRS and CDR2 as YFSETQ. CDR3 DNA: TGCGCCAGCAGGTCCTCGGGGACAGGGAACACCGGGGAGCTGTTTTTT. It specifies CASRSSGTGNTGELFF.

The rearrangement joins TRBV5-5 to TRBJ2-7, with D perhaps matching TRBD1 or TRBD2 (6 bases each). Germline lookup yields CDR1 SGHKS and CDR2 YYEKEE (reference sequence). This CDR3 spans 15 amino acids. V lost 5 bases and J lost 5, with 20 bases in between. CDR3 coding DNA: TGTGCCAGCAGTTATAGGGGGTCGGGGGTCGACGAGCAGTACTTC. This codes for CASSYRGSGVDEQYF.

The gene calls are TRBV27 and TRBJ2-3; either TRBD1 or TRBD2 may supply D (5 bases each). The germline V gene has CDR1 MNHEY and CDR2 SMNVEV (reference sequence). V shed 8 bases and J shed 3 bases, with 15 bases lying between them. The CDR3 runs 14 residues. CDR3 in amino acids: CASQTRGGTDTQYF. Written as DNA, the CDR3 is TGTGCCAGCCAGACCCGGGGCGGGACAGATACGCAGTATTTT.

The chain recombines TRBV7-9 with TRBJ2-3, with D uncertain. Trimming pared 3 bases from V and 1 base from J, leaving 11 bases between. Germline V gene sequence: CDR1 SEHNR, CDR2 FQNEAQ (reference sequence). The length of the CDR3 is 15 residues. CDR3 region: CASSFDGFGTDTQYF. In DNA, the CDR3 is TGTGCCAGCAGCTTCGACGGGTTTGGCACAGATACGCAGTATTTT.

This chain uses TRBV5-4 with TRBJ2-3; TRBD1 is a possible D gene (6 bases). CDR1 and CDR2 from the germline V gene are SGHNT and YYREEE (reference sequence). This CDR3 contains 15 residues. V lost 4 bases, J lost 3 bases, and 15 bases lay in between. The CDR3 loop is CASSPERGLTDTQYF. The CDR3 DNA reads as TGTGCCAGCAGCCCTGAGAGGGGGTTGACAGATACGCAGTATTTT.

The chain is built from TRBV29-1 and TRBJ1-2; D gene uncertain. Trimming pared 6 bases from V and 7 bases from J, leaving 15 bases between. The germline V gene encodes CDR1 SQVTM and CDR2 ANQGSEA. The CDR3 loop spans 12 amino acids. The CDR3 region is CSVITSEGGYTF. The DNA of the CDR3 is TGCAGCGTCATAACCTCCGAGGGTGGCTACACCTTC.

This chain joins TRBV4-1 and TRBJ2-3, with 11 bases matching TRBD2. V lost 0 bases and J lost 7; bases outside the gene matches: 3. The germline CDR1 and CDR2 sequences are MGHRA and YSYEKL. This CDR3 has 15 residues. The CDR3 spells CASSQDSGGANTQYF. The CDR3 DNA reads TGCGCCAGCAGCCAAGATAGCGGGGGGGCAAATACGCAGTATTTT.